Presented here are 8 T cell receptor beta chains from one specimen sequenced in a study of cytomegalovirus exposure and HLA in healthy donors. 13 Jbeta primers and 60 Vbeta primers were used for the PCR. The assay was immunoSEQ multiplex PCR, and TCRdb's table has in-frame clones only and misses some. This table has about 120,000 clones, over 65% appearing once. The sample was PBMCs. The receptors derive from a woman aged 30 to 39 in good health and CMV-seronegative.

The sample holds a few counts of this clone. The V gene is TRBV7-9, the J gene TRBJ1-4; possible D gene TRBD1, 5 bases. Deletions cut 7 bases from V and 8 bases from J, with 11 bases between. The CDR3 length is 12 residues. Germline-derived CDR1 and CDR2 are SEHNR and FQNEAQ (reference sequence). The CDR3 DNA reads TGTGCCAGCAACCGTAGGGGAGAAAAACTGTTTTTT. This gives the protein CASNRRGEKLFF.

The J gene is TRBJ2-4, the V gene TRBV11-2; 9 bases fit TRBD1. The germline gives CDR1 SGHAT, CDR2 FQNNGV. V trimming: 5 bases; J trimming: 7 bases; junction bases outside the gene matches: 9. This CDR3 has 15 residues. CDR3 coding DNA: TGTGCCAGCAGCAAAATACAGGGGGCGCGGAACATTCAGTACTTC. Protein sequence: CASSKIQGARNIQYF.

The chain links TRBV2 to TRBJ2-5; a possible D gene is TRBD1 (6 bases). The germline V gene encodes CDR1 SNHLY and CDR2 FYNNEI. Trimming cost V 2 bases and J 7 bases, with 20 bases left between them. CDR3 size: 16 residues. This CDR3 is CASSEQGTGVGATQYF. As DNA, the CDR3 is TGTGCCAGCAGTGAACAGGGGACGGGCGTCGGAGCGACCCAGTACTTC.

The chain combines TRBV5-4 with TRBJ2-7; 12 bases fit TRBD2. J was trimmed by 5 bases and V by 4 bases; bases with no gene match: 19. CDR3 length: 19 residues. Germline V gene lookup returns CDR1 SGHNT and CDR2 YYREEE (reference sequence). The CDR3 here is CASSPTGLAGSELGHEQYF. The CDR3, as DNA: TGTGCCAGCAGCCCAACCGGACTAGCGGGATCCGAACTGGGTCACGAGCAGTACTTC.

The CDR3 region has the DNA TGTGCCAGCAGCCCTAGGACAGAAACTGGAAACACCATATATTTT. Translated, it gives CASSPRTETGNTIYF. The rearrangement uses TRBV11-2 and TRBJ1-3, with D perhaps matching TRBD1 (6 bases). The CDR3 covers 15 residues. CDR1 is SGHAT, CDR2 FQNNGV, per germline. Trimming removed 5 bases from V and 2 bases from J, with 13 bases in between.

The CDR3 sequence is CASSWGPDQTQYF. In DNA form, the CDR3 reads TGTGCCAGCAGCTGGGGGCCCGACCAGACCCAGTACTTC. J is TRBJ2-5 and V is TRBV5-6; D may be TRBD1 (6 bases). Trimming cost V 3 bases and J 6 bases, with 12 bases left between them. The CDR3 has 13 amino acids. The germline CDR1 and CDR2 sequences are SGHDT and YYEEEE.

V and J are TRBV6-5 and TRBJ2-3; D is perhaps TRBD1 (6 bases). Per the germline V gene, CDR1 is MNHEY and CDR2 is SVGAGI. V gave up 4 bases and J gave up 1 base, with 15 bases separating them. The CDR3 runs to 16 residues. The CDR3 DNA sequence: TGTGCCAGCAGTTCCCACAGGGTTGGAGGCACAGATACGCAGTATTTT. Its translation: CASSSHRVGGTDTQYF.

The V call is TRBV29-1, the J call TRBJ1-2, with D maybe TRBD1 (6 bases). This CDR3 comprises 13 residues. Germline CDR1 is SQVTM and CDR2 is ANQGSEA. CDR3 coding DNA: TGCTCGACCTGGAACAGGGTGGACTATGGCTACACCTTC. This sequence encodes CSTWNRVDYGYTF.